Listed below are T cell receptor beta chains from one sample, sequenced in a study of OX40 agonist ivuxolimab in advanced cancers. The assay was immunoSEQ multiplex PCR, and TCRdb's table has in-frame clones only and misses some. The data show under 20,000 clones, with 83% seen just once and about half held by the top ten. The sequencing here drew on CD4+ or CD8+ T cells sorted from blood, taken in a trial of the OX40 agonist ivuxolimab. The receptors originated from an adult with an advanced solid tumor such as melanoma, head and neck, liver or kidney cancer. The CDR3 runs from the conserved cysteine through the conserved F or W. D genes are given only for firm matches. Not all rows give a size; the values are once, few, many and, for expanded clones, a class.

v_gene	abundance	d_gene	j_gene	len	CDR3aa	CDR3nt
TRBV6-5	.	.	TRBJ2-3	16	CASSYTGPDSADTQYF	TGTGCCAGCAGTTACACAGGGCCCGATTCTGCAGATACGCAGTATTTT
TRBV19	.	.	TRBJ2-2	16	CASSIDRKRNTGELFF	TGTGCCAGTAGTATAGACCGGAAAAGGAACACCGGGGAGCTGTTTTTT
TRBV27	few	.	TRBJ2-7	14	CASSFLGGSYEQYF	TGTGCCAGCAGTTTCTTAGGGGGCTCCTACGAGCAGTACTTC
TRBV28	.	.	TRBJ1-4	15	CASSLFSGTNEKLFF	TGTGCCAGCAGTTTATTCTCGGGTACCAATGAAAAACTGTTTTTT
TRBV28	.	TRBD1	TRBJ2-7	17	CASSDPGQSFSSYEQYF	TGTGCCAGCAGTGATCCGGGACAGAGCTTCTCCTCCTACGAGCAGTACTTC
TRBV5-4	.	TRBD1	TRBJ2-2	15	CASSWDRGQDGELFF	TGTGCCAGCAGCTGGGACAGGGGGCAAGACGGGGAGCTGTTTTTT
TRBV7-3	few	.	TRBJ1-6	16	CASSSLGHKYNSPLHF	TGTGCCAGCTCTTCGCTGGGCCATAAATATAATTCACCCCTCCACTTT
TRBV7-9	.	.	TRBJ2-1	14	CASSLVPSPNEQFF	TGTGCCAGCAGCTTAGTTCCTTCGCCCAATGAGCAGTTCTTC
TRBV28	once	TRBD1	TRBJ1-5	16	CASSPYRGGGNQPQHF	TGTGCCAGCAGTCCCTACAGGGGAGGAGGCAATCAGCCCCAGCATTTT
TRBV6-6	.	.	TRBJ1-1	13	CASSYLGDTEAFF	TGTGCCAGCAGTTACTTGGGGGACACTGAAGCTTTCTTT
TRBV19	.	TRBD2	TRBJ2-7	14	CATSFSGGGYEQYF	TGTGCCACCTCGTTTTCCGGCGGGGGCTACGAGCAGTACTTC
TRBV7-9	.	TRBD1	TRBJ2-3	12	CASSTGTDTQYF	TGTGCCAGCTCGACAGGGACAGATACGCAGTATTTT
TRBV27	.	.	TRBJ2-7	14	CASSLSPSFYEQYF	TGTGCCAGCAGTTTATCACCTAGTTTTTACGAGCAGTACTTC
TRBV14	.	.	TRBJ2-1	11	CASSVAYEQFF	TGTGCCAGCAGCGTCGCGTATGAGCAGTTCTTC
TRBV20-1	.	.	TRBJ1-5	9	CSAGQPQHF	TGCAGTGCGGGACAGCCCCAGCATTTT
TRBV28	.	.	TRBJ1-1	13	CASTGRLNTEAFF	TGTGCCAGCACGGGACGTTTGAACACTGAAGCTTTCTTT
TRBV6-1	.	.	TRBJ1-5	16	CASSVGTPYSNQPQHF	TGTGCCAGCAGTGTCGGGACACCGTATAGCAATCAGCCCCAGCATTTT
TRBV28	.	.	TRBJ2-5	15	CASSTLADNQETQYF	TGTGCCAGCAGTACTCTCGCGGACAACCAAGAGACCCAGTACTTC
TRBV5-6	.	.	TRBJ2-6	17	CASSLLTRNSGANVLTF	TGTGCCAGCAGCTTGCTCACTCGGAACTCTGGGGCCAACGTCCTGACTTTC
TRBV6-1	.	.	TRBJ2-3	15	CASSEARGIGDTQYF	TGTGCCAGCAGTGAAGCAAGGGGAATCGGCGATACGCAGTATTTT
TRBV4-1	.	.	TRBJ2-3	15	CASSQVRGGADTQYF	TGCGCCAGCAGCCAAGTAAGGGGTGGCGCAGATACGCAGTATTTT
TRBV10-3	.	.	TRBJ2-7	12	CAISPDRGEQYF	TGTGCCATCAGCCCGGATAGGGGCGAGCAGTACTTC
TRBV11-2	.	.	TRBJ2-7	14	CASSLDVGTYEQYF	TGTGCCAGCAGCTTAGATGTCGGGACCTACGAGCAGTACTTC
TRBV4-1	.	.	TRBJ2-1	15	CASSQDRGPLYEQFF	TGCGCCAGCAGCCAAGATCGGGGGCCCCTCTATGAGCAGTTCTTC
TRBV7-6	few	.	TRBJ1-2	15	CASSPTGTLNYGYTF	TGTGCCAGCAGCCCCACAGGGACCCTTAACTATGGCTACACCTTC
TRBV9	.	.	TRBJ1-2	13	CASSVGENYGYTF	TGTGCCAGCAGCGTAGGGGAGAACTATGGCTACACCTTC
TRBV9	.	.	TRBJ1-2	12	CASSGWAYGYTF	TGTGCCAGCAGCGGGTGGGCCTATGGCTACACCTTC
TRBV27	.	.	TRBJ2-1	14	CASSHGQINNEQFF	TGTGCCAGCAGTCACGGACAGATAAACAATGAGCAGTTCTTC
TRBV9	.	.	TRBJ2-2	15	CASSVGGADTGELFF	TGTGCCAGCAGCGTAGGGGGGGCCGACACCGGGGAGCTGTTTTTT
TRBV6-5	.	.	TRBJ1-2	11	CASSYGEGYTF	TGTGCCAGCAGTTACGGGGAGGGCTACACCTTC
TRBV4-1	.	TRBD1	TRBJ1-5	19	CASSQESVVGRGFNQPQHF	TGCGCCAGCAGCCAAGAGTCGGTGGTAGGCAGGGGGTTCAATCAGCCCCAGCATTTT
TRBV6-4	.	.	TRBJ1-2	17	CASSPTPDSLANYGYTF	TGTGCCAGCAGCCCGACCCCGGACAGCCTAGCTAACTATGGCTACACCTTC
TRBV4-1	.	.	TRBJ1-4	16	CASSHTPPGGNEKLFF	TGCGCCAGCAGCCACACCCCCCCGGGGGGCAATGAAAAACTGTTTTTT
TRBV13	once	.	TRBJ1-5	14	CASSFGLSNQPQHF	TGTGCCAGCAGCTTCGGACTTAGCAATCAGCCCCAGCATTTT
TRBV7-9	.	.	TRBJ2-1	12	CASSLTGNEQFF	TGTGCCAGCAGCTTAACAGGGAATGAGCAGTTCTTC
TRBV7-5	.	.	TRBJ1-1	16	CVRSLAAGGSNTEAFF	TGTGTCAGAAGCTTAGCGGCAGGGGGTTCGAACACTGAAGCTTTCTTT
TRBV6-1	.	TRBD1	TRBJ2-5	13	CASSAGQGQTQYF	TGTGCCAGCAGTGCCGGACAGGGACAGACCCAGTACTTC
TRBV7-9	.	.	TRBJ2-7	13	CASSQVGSYEQYF	TGTGCCAGCAGCCAAGTTGGCTCCTACGAGCAGTACTTC
TRBV30	.	.	TRBJ2-3	14	CAWGKGLSTDTQYF	TGTGCCTGGGGGAAGGGCCTTAGCACAGATACGCAGTATTTT
TRBV9	once	.	TRBJ2-1	16	CASCPYGGPSYNEQFF	TGTGCCAGCTGCCCTTATGGGGGCCCTTCCTACAATGAGCAGTTCTTC
TRBV9	.	.	TRBJ1-3	15	CASSVAGASGNTIYF	TGTGCCAGCAGCGTAGCAGGGGCGTCTGGAAACACCATATATTTT
TRBV6-5	.	.	TRBJ1-5	14	CASSPDSTNQPQHF	TGTGCCAGCAGCCCAGATAGTACCAATCAGCCCCAGCATTTT
TRBV13	few	.	TRBJ2-3	16	CASSKRIGQGRDTQYF	TGTGCCAGCAGCAAACGGATAGGGCAGGGGAGAGATACGCAGTATTTT
TRBV5-5	.	.	TRBJ2-7	15	CASSLGTDLSYEQYF	TGTGCCAGCAGCTTAGGTACAGACCTCTCCTACGAGCAGTACTTC
TRBV7-9	.	.	TRBJ2-3	12	CASSLGMRTQYF	TGTGCCAGCAGCTTAGGGATGCGGACGCAGTATTTT
TRBV11-2	.	TRBD2	TRBJ2-5	16	CASSFEYGLAEETQYF	TGTGCCAGCAGCTTTGAATATGGACTAGCGGAAGAGACCCAGTACTTC
TRBV10-3	.	TRBD2	TRBJ2-2	15	CAISPGTSGAGELFF	TGTGCCATCAGCCCCGGGACTAGCGGGGCCGGGGAGCTGTTTTTT
TRBV9	.	.	TRBJ2-5	15	CASSLGGRVQETQYF	TGTGCCAGCAGCCTGGGAGGTAGGGTCCAAGAGACCCAGTACTTC